Below, 20 T cell receptor beta chains from the same sample are listed, as sequenced in a study of blood T cell repertoires in COVID-19 (dated by TCRdb to about 2020). Library construction relied on the immunoSEQ multiplex PCR assay. This immuneACCESS table, as held by TCRdb, lists in-frame sequences with V and J called but not all clones. Of the missing ones, under half trace to an unresolved V gene in checked studies; the others have no known cause. Here the sample has about 97,000 clones; about 87% occur a single time. The top ten hold roughly 3.1% of the sample. What was sequenced was peripheral blood. The receptors shown here come from a man aged 45-60 years with active or convalescent COVID-19.

The chain links TRBV6-5 to TRBJ2-1; 7 bases map to TRBD1. This CDR3 contains 15 residues. Germline loops: CDR1 MNHEY, CDR2 SVGAGI. With V trimmed by 5 bases and J by 12 bases, 16 bases remained unmatched. The CDR3 here is CASSPGGPAGGGQFF. The DNA for the CDR3 is TGTGCCAGCAGTCCAGGGGGTCCTGCCGGTGGGGGGCAGTTCTTC.

The J gene is TRBJ1-5, the V gene TRBV18; D not resolved. CDR1 and CDR2 from the germline V gene are KGHSH and LQKENI. With 6 bases removed from V and 11 bases from J, the gap between germline ends came to 14 bases. This CDR3 is 12 amino acids long. DNA of the CDR3: TGTGCCAGCTCTCGCGCGGCCGCGGCCCAGCATTTT. It translates to CASSRAAAAQHF.

V gene TRBV30 combines with J gene TRBJ1-4; 9 nucleotides agree with TRBD1. This CDR3 comprises 13 residues. The germline gives CDR1 GTSNPN, CDR2 SVGIG (reference sequence). V trimming: 1 base; J trimming: 8 bases; junction bases outside the gene matches: 2. The CDR3 sequence is CAWSGTGAEKLFF. The CDR3 coding sequence is TGTGCCTGGAGTGGGACAGGGGCGGAAAAACTGTTTTTT.

CDR3 sequence (DNA): TGTGCCAGCAGTGACGGGGGGGAAATCTACGAGCAGTACTTC. Amino acids: CASSDGGEIYEQYF. The rearrangement joins TRBV2 to TRBJ2-7; 8 bases line up with TRBD2. V lost 3 bases to trimming and J lost 3 bases; unmatched junction nucleotides: 4. The CDR3 is made up of 14 amino acids. Germline-derived CDR1 and CDR2 are SNHLY and FYNNEI.

This clone has only one observation. V is TRBV9 and J is TRBJ1-2, with TRBD1 as a possible D gene (5 bases). With 6 bases removed from V and 3 bases from J, the gap between germline ends came to 18 bases. From germline, CDR1 is SGDLS and CDR2 YYNGEE. The CDR3 length is 15 residues. CDR3 in DNA: TGTGCCAGCACCCCAGTGTTGGGAGGGGACTATGGCTACACCTTC. Protein product: CASTPVLGGDYGYTF.

The chain recombines TRBV7-8 with TRBJ2-1; 9 nucleotides agree with TRBD2. CDR3 length: 15 residues. V gave up 3 bases and J gave up 3 bases; unmatched junction bases: 3. Germline V lookup: CDR1 SGHVS, CDR2 FQNEAQ. The CDR3 loop reads CASSFWTSDYNEQFF. The CDR3 bases are TGTGCCAGCAGCTTCTGGACTAGCGACTACAATGAGCAGTTCTTC.

CDR3 sequence reads: CASSLEWQGERPTDNEQFF. CDR3 nucleotides: TGTGCCAGCAGCTTAGAGTGGCAGGGCGAAAGACCTACGGACAATGAGCAGTTCTTC. The chain employs TRBV7-9 and TRBJ2-1, with a possible D match to TRBD1 (5 bases). The CDR3 length is 19 residues. Germline V CDR1 and CDR2: SEHNR, FQNEAQ (reference sequence). V was pared by 1 base and J by 5 bases, with 24 bases between.

This rearrangement joins TRBV27 to TRBJ2-7, with 12 bases fitting TRBD2. The germline CDR1 and CDR2 sequences are MNHEY and SMNVEV (reference sequence). V lost 5 bases to trimming and J lost 3 bases; unmatched junction nucleotides: 5. This CDR3 region has 15 residues. CDR3 sequence (DNA): TGTGCCAGCAGTCCTGGACTAGCGGGGCTCTACGAGCAGTACTTC. Amino acid sequence: CASSPGLAGLYEQYF.

This clone came up once. Here the CDR3 reads CASSLGLAGAGDTQYF. The CDR3 bases are TGTGCCAGCAGTTTAGGGCTAGCGGGGGCCGGGGATACGCAGTATTTT. The chain has TRBV28 and TRBJ2-3, with 10 bases matching TRBD2. V was pared by 2 bases and J by 6 bases, with 8 bases of the junction left unmatched. The CDR3 contains 16 residues. Germline CDR1 reads MDHEN; CDR2 reads SYDVKM.

The V and J genes are TRBV14 and TRBJ1-1; unclear D gene. The CDR3 has 11 amino acids. Trimming pared 2 bases from V and 7 bases from J, leaving 5 bases between. The V gene's germline CDR1 is SGHDN and CDR2 FVKESK. The CDR3 coding sequence is TGTGCCAGCAGCCAACACAGTGAAGCTTTCTTT. As protein: CASSQHSEAFF. Variable domain in full (rest from reference TRBV14 and TRBJ1-1): EAGVTQFPSHSVIEKGQTVTLRCDPISGHDNLYWYRRVMGKEIKFLLHFVKESKQDESGMPNNRFLAERTGGTYSTLKVQPAELEDSGVYFCASSQHSEAFFGQGTRLTVV.

The CDR3 sequence is CASSYDSYNEQFF. The CDR3 nucleotides read TGTGCCAGCAGCTACGACAGCTACAATGAGCAGTTCTTC. The gene calls are TRBV7-8 and TRBJ2-1; possible D gene TRBD1, 5 bases. The CDR3 runs 13 residues. Germline V gene lookup returns CDR1 SGHVS and CDR2 FQNEAQ. Trimming stripped 4 bases from V and 3 bases from J, with 7 bases between.

J is TRBJ1-1 and V is TRBV18; D uncertain. Germline lookup yields CDR1 KGHSH and CDR2 LQKENI. This CDR3 region has 13 residues. Trimming removed 0 bases at V and 7 bases at J, with 9 bases between. In DNA form, the CDR3 reads TGTGCCAGCTCACCACCGGGTAGCAATGAAGCTTTCTTT. Translated, it gives CASSPPGSNEAFF. Complete variable domain (other parts from reference TRBV18 and TRBJ1-1): NAGVMQNPRHLVRRRGQEARLRCSPMKGHSHVYWYRQLPEEGLKFMVYLQKENIIDESGMPKERFSAEFPKEGPSILRIQQVVRGDSAAYFCASSPPGSNEAFFGQGTRLTVV.

The genes are TRBV6-5 and TRBJ2-5, with TRBD1 identical over 7 bases. Trimming took 0 bases from V and 2 from J; bases not matched to a gene: 6. This CDR3 spans 16 amino acids. The V gene's germline CDR1 is MNHEY and CDR2 SVGAGI. Here the CDR3 DNA reads TGTGCCAGCAGTTACTCGACAGGGTCCCTTCAAGAGACCCAGTACTTC. It specifies CASSYSTGSLQETQYF.

The V and J genes are TRBV27 and TRBJ2-7; TRBD2 aligns across 11 bases. The CDR3 extends over 15 amino acids. Germline CDR1 MNHEY, CDR2 SMNVEV (reference sequence). V shed 5 bases, J shed 1 base, and the junction held 4 bases outside the gene matches. Here the CDR3 reads CASSPGLAGSYEQYV. In nucleotides, the CDR3 is TGTGCCAGCAGTCCCGGACTAGCGGGTTCCTACGAGCAGTACGTC.

The chain couples TRBV3-1 (or the pseudogene TRBV3-2) to TRBJ2-7, with a weak D call TRBD1 (5 bases). Germline loops: CDR1 LGHDT, CDR2 YNNKEL (reference sequence). V was cut by 6 bases and J by 6 bases, with 12 bases left in between. The CDR3 runs 12 residues. In DNA form, the CDR3 reads TGTGCCAGCAGGGACAATATAACCGAGCAGTACTTC. Its protein product is CASRDNITEQYF.

Here the CDR3 reads CATSTAGQTYGYTF. Written as DNA, the CDR3 is TGTGCCACCAGTACAGCGGGACAAACCTATGGCTACACCTTC. V and J are TRBV24-1 and TRBJ1-2, with a tentative D call TRBD1 (6 bases). The germline gives CDR1 KGHDR, CDR2 SFDVKD. CDR3 size: 14 residues. V was cut by 6 bases and J by 4 bases, with 14 bases left in between.

The chain employs TRBV12-3 or TRBV12-4 and TRBJ1-6; D might be TRBD1 (5 bases). V lost 2 bases to trimming and J lost 10 bases, with 9 bases between them. The CDR3 runs to 13 residues. The CDR3 DNA reads TGTGCCAGCAGTTTACTCGGGGGATCACCCCTCCACTTT. Translation: CASSLLGGSPLHF.

The rearrangement joins TRBV7-9 to TRBJ2-3; TRBD2 is a possible D gene (6 bases). Deletions cut 3 bases from V and 2 bases from J, with 9 bases between. This CDR3 region has 14 residues. Per the germline V gene, CDR1 is SEHNR and CDR2 is FQNEAQ (reference sequence). In DNA, the CDR3 is TGTGCCAGCAGCTTGGAGGGACTCACAGATACGCAGTATTTT. Translated, it gives CASSLEGLTDTQYF.

The rearrangement joins TRBV28 to TRBJ2-3; 8 nucleotides align to TRBD2. Germline CDR1 and CDR2: MDHEN and SYDVKM. J was trimmed by 2 bases and V by 4 bases; bases with no gene match: 2. The length of the CDR3 is 14 residues. The CDR3 sequence: CASSSGGPTDTQYF. The CDR3, as DNA: TGTGCCAGCAGTTCGGGGGGGCCCACAGATACGCAGTATTTT.

The chain links TRBV7-6 to TRBJ2-3; possible D gene TRBD1, 6 bases. Between the trimmed V and J ends, which lost 1 base and 4 bases, there was a span of 12 bases. The CDR3 is 15 residues long. Germline V gene lookup returns CDR1 SGHVS and CDR2 FNYEAQ. The CDR3 DNA is TGTGCCAGCAGCTTAGGGGGGCTTGCCCCAGATACGCAGTATTTT. Translating it yields CASSLGGLAPDTQYF.